A selection of T cell receptor beta chains follows, all from one sample in a study of response to subunit inactivated influenza vaccine. TCRdb re-derived calls from the RT-PCR reads in MiXCR, one entry per CDR3 protein. The sample holds about 650,000 distinct CDR3 sequences; 14% are singletons and the top ten take approximately 7.6%. Source: PBMCs from blood, taken around 15 days before vaccination. Source of these receptors: a middle-aged man who received an inactivated influenza vaccine. Each CDR3 is given with its conserved first and last residue. The D gene is left open where the match is weak. Some rows mark clone size as missing; the rest say once, few, many or name a class of expanded clone.

len	v_gene	j_gene	d_gene	abundance	CDR3aa	CDR3nt
13	TRBV12-3/TRBV12-4	TRBJ2-1	NA	few	CASSITGADEQFF	TGTGCCAGCAGTATTACCGGGGCCGATGAGCAGTTCTTC
15	TRBV5-6	TRBJ2-3	TRBD2	NA	CASSQTGGSTDTQYF	TGTGCCAGCAGCCAAACGGGGGGTAGCACAGATACGCAGTATTTT
14	TRBV5-1	TRBJ2-7	NA	NA	CASSLNAQIYEQYF	TGCGCCAGCAGCTTGAACGCGCAAATCTACGAGCAGTACTTC
14	TRBV10-3	TRBJ2-2	TRBD1	NA	CAIATGGNTGELFF	TGTGCCATCGCAACAGGGGGTAACACCGGGGAGCTGTTTTTT
13	TRBV15	TRBJ2-7	NA	many	CATSVSGTFRQYF	TGTGCCACCAGCGTCTCGGGGACCTTCCGGCAGTACTTC
14	TRBV5-1	TRBJ1-5	NA	NA	CTPGQTYSNQPQHF	TGTACCCCGGGACAAACTTATAGCAATCAGCCCCAGCATTTT
13	TRBV5-6	TRBJ2-2	NA	few	CASSLVVTGELFF	TGTGCCAGCAGCTTGGTTGTAACTGGGGAGCTGTTTTTT
16	TRBV14	TRBJ2-1	NA	NA	CASSQEQKTRNNEQFF	TGTGCCAGCAGCCAAGAGCAAAAGACTAGGAACAATGAGCAGTTCTTC
14	TRBV6-1	TRBJ2-7	NA	NA	CASRRDRLAYEQYF	TGTGCCAGCAGGCGGGACCGACTGGCCTACGAGCAGTACTTC
16	TRBV10-3	TRBJ2-7	TRBD1	many	CAISERTGTGGHEQYF	TGTGCCATCAGTGAGCGCACCGGGACAGGGGGCCACGAGCAGTACTTC
14	TRBV20-1	TRBJ2-7	TRBD2	NA	CSASPTSGGVGQYF	TGCAGTGCTAGTCCGACTAGCGGTGGGGTGGGGCAGTACTTC
18	TRBV11-2	TRBJ1-2	TRBD1	few	CASSLDARGQGSDYGYTF	TGTGCCAGCAGCTTAGATGCCCGGGGACAGGGAAGCGACTATGGCTACACCTTC
17	TRBV15	TRBJ2-3	TRBD2	NA	CATSIPLAGGTTDTQYF	TGTGCCACCAGCATCCCTTTGGCGGGAGGTACCACAGATACGCAGTATTTT
19	TRBV28	TRBJ2-7	NA	many	CASSRPFIDPGQSPYEQYF	TGTGCCAGCAGCCGTCCTTTCATTGATCCCGGACAGAGCCCCTACGAGCAGTACTTC
13	TRBV4-2	TRBJ2-1	NA	few	CASSRQRGDEQFF	TGTGCCAGCAGCCGACAAAGGGGGGACGAGCAGTTCTTC
13	TRBV12-3/TRBV12-4	TRBJ1-1	NA	many	CASILTGNTEAFF	TGTGCCAGCATTCTGACGGGGAACACTGAAGCTTTCTTT
15	TRBV9	TRBJ2-1	TRBD2	once	CASSVRGGIDNEQFF	TGTGCCAGCAGCGTTCGCGGGGGGATCGACAATGAGCAGTTCTTC
15	TRBV20-1	TRBJ2-2	TRBD2	NA	CSALAGGPSSGELFF	TGCAGTGCTCTAGCGGGAGGCCCCTCGTCCGGGGAGCTGTTTTTT
14	TRBV10-2	TRBJ2-1	NA	few	CASSGLIGKGEQFF	TGCGCCAGCAGTGGCCTTATTGGCAAAGGTGAGCAGTTCTTC
15	TRBV5-6	TRBJ2-7	TRBD1	NA	CASSLGTEATYEQYF	TGTGCCAGCAGCCTCGGGACAGAAGCTACCTACGAGCAGTACTTC
14	TRBV12-3/TRBV12-4	TRBJ2-5	TRBD2	NA	CASSFERGGETQYF	TGTGCCAGCAGTTTCGAGCGGGGGGGAGAGACCCAGTACTTC
16	TRBV28	TRBJ2-1	TRBD1	few	CASSPVGTGAWNEQFF	TGTGCCAGCAGTCCCGTCGGGACAGGGGCTTGGAATGAGCAGTTCTTC
15	TRBV5-1	TRBJ2-7	TRBD1	few	CASSSSPGTGIEQYF	TGCGCCAGCAGCTCAAGTCCCGGGACAGGGATCGAGCAGTACTTC
12	TRBV10-3	TRBJ2-3	NA	few	CAIKTGTDTQYF	TGTGCCATAAAAACAGGGACAGATACGCAGTATTTT
14	TRBV27	TRBJ2-1	TRBD2	few	CASSGGLAANEQFF	TGTGCCAGCAGTGGGGGACTAGCGGCCAATGAGCAGTTCTTC
15	TRBV4-2	TRBJ1-2	NA	NA	CASSQVSTDNYGYTF	TGTGCCAGCAGCCAAGTTTCGACAGATAACTATGGCTACACCTTC
11	TRBV12-3/TRBV12-4	TRBJ1-1	NA	few	CASRLGTITFF	TGTGCCAGCAGGCTCGGGACAATTACTTTCTTT
15	TRBV6-2/TRBV6-3	TRBJ2-6	NA	NA	CASLRRGSGANVLTF	TGTGCCAGCTTAAGGAGAGGCTCTGGGGCCAACGTCCTGACTTTC
14	TRBV20-1	TRBJ2-3	TRBD2	few	CSASPGDYTDTQYF	TGCAGTGCTTCCCCCGGGGACTACACAGATACGCAGTATTTT
14	TRBV20-1	TRBJ2-7	NA	NA	CSASTAGPSYEQYF	TGCAGTGCTAGCACGGCGGGACCCTCTTACGAGCAGTACTTC
16	TRBV10-3	TRBJ2-4	NA	few	CAISESTLGVKNIQYF	TGTGCCATCAGTGAGTCGACTCTAGGGGTCAAAAACATTCAGTACTTC
13	TRBV19	TRBJ2-3	NA	few	CASSPMGGDTQYF	TGTGCCAGTAGCCCCATGGGGGGAGATACGCAGTATTTT
16	TRBV7-3	TRBJ2-5	TRBD2	many	CASSSGLAGDQETQYF	TGTGCCAGCAGCTCCGGACTAGCGGGAGACCAAGAGACCCAGTACTTC
13	TRBV6-1	TRBJ2-3	NA	NA	CATRKGGADTQYF	TGTGCCACACGGAAGGGTGGTGCAGATACGCAGTATTTT
16	TRBV6-1	TRBJ1-2	NA	many	CASRQYAGGGTYGYTF	TGTGCCAGCAGACAATATGCGGGTGGAGGGACCTATGGCTACACCTTC
13	TRBV18	TRBJ2-1	NA	few	CASSINRFNEQFF	TGTGCCAGCTCAATTAACAGGTTCAATGAGCAGTTCTTC
17	TRBV10-3	TRBJ2-5	TRBD2	few	CAISESGLAGGSETQYF	TGTGCCATCAGTGAGTCGGGACTAGCGGGAGGATCAGAGACCCAGTACTTC
15	TRBV6-5	TRBJ2-5	TRBD2	many	CASSSSSGGAKTQYF	TGTGCCAGCAGTTCCTCTAGCGGGGGGGCCAAGACCCAGTACTTC
19	TRBV28	TRBJ2-3	TRBD2	few	CASSPGLGLAGQNTDTQYF	TGTGCCAGCAGCCCAGGTCTCGGTCTAGCGGGGCAAAATACAGATACGCAGTATTTT
18	TRBV7-2	TRBJ2-5	TRBD2	few	CASSLAGLAGGVEETQYF	TGTGCCAGCAGCCTCGCGGGGCTAGCGGGAGGCGTTGAAGAGACCCAGTACTTC
12	TRBV12-3/TRBV12-4	TRBJ2-1	NA	NA	CASSSKADEQFF	TGTGCCAGCAGTTCGAAGGCAGACGAGCAGTTCTTC
15	TRBV6-5	TRBJ2-3	TRBD2	few	CASSYGSGTTDTQYF	TGTGCCAGCAGTTATGGTAGCGGGACAACAGATACGCAGTATTTT
15	TRBV2	TRBJ2-7	NA	NA	CASRRGRSSSYEQYF	TGTGCCAGCAGACGTGGACGTTCGAGCTCCTACGAGCAGTACTTC
12	TRBV6-5	TRBJ1-3	NA	few	CASTSQGNTIYF	TGTGCCAGCACCTCCCAAGGAAACACCATATATTTT
13	TRBV27	TRBJ2-5	NA	many	CASSWGLRETQYF	TGTGCCAGCAGTTGGGGACTTCGAGAGACCCAGTACTTC
12	TRBV6-5	TRBJ1-6	NA	few	CASTQGDSPLHF	TGTGCCAGCACCCAAGGGGATTCACCCCTCCACTTT
15	TRBV7-2	TRBJ2-7	NA	few	CASSLDPGVAYEQYF	TGTGCCAGCAGCTTAGATCCAGGGGTGGCCTACGAGCAGTACTTC
14	TRBV20-1	TRBJ2-7	NA	few	CSATLRRSSYEQYF	TGCAGTGCAACCCTTAGGCGGAGCTCCTACGAGCAGTACTTC
13	TRBV4-3	TRBJ2-7	NA	once	CASSQGVGGEQYF	TGCGCCAGCAGCCAAGGGGTTGGCGGCGAGCAGTACTTC
12	TRBV29-1	TRBJ2-1	TRBD2	few	CSVGVAGGPCTF	TGCAGCGTTGGAGTAGCGGGGGGGCCTTGTACGTTC